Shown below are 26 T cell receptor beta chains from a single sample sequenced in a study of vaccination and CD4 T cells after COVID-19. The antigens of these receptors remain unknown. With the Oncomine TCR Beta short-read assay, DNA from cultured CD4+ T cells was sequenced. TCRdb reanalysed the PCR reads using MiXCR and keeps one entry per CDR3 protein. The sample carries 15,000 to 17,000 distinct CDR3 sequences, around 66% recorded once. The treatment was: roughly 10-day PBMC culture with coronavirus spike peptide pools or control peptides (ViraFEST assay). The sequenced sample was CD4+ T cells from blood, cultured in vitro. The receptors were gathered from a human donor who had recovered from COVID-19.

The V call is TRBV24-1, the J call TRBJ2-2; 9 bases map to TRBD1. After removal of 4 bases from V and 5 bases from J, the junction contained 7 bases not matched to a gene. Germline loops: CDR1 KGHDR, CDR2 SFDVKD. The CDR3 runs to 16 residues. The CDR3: CATSDTGTGRTGELFF. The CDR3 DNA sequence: TGTGCCACCAGTGACACCGGGACAGGGCGGACCGGGGAGCTGTTTTTT.

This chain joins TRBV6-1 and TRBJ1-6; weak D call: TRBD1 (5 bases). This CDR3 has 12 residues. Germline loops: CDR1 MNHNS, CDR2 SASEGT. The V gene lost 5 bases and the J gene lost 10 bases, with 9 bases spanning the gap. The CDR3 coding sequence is TGTGCCAGCAGTCCTGGGGACTCACCCCTCCACTTT. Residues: CASSPGDSPLHF.

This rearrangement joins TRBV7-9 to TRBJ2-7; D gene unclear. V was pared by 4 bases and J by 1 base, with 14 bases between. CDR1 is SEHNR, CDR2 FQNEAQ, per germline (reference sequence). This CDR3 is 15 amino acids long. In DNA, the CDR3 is TGTGCCAGCAGCTCTTATGGGCAGATGTCCTACGAGCAGTACTTC. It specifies CASSSYGQMSYEQYF.

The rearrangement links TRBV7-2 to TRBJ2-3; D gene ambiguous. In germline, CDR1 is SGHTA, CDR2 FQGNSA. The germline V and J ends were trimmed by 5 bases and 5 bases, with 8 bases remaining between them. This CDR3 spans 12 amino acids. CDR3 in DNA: TGTGCCAGCAGCGCCTACCTAGATACGCAGTATTTT. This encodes CASSAYLDTQYF.

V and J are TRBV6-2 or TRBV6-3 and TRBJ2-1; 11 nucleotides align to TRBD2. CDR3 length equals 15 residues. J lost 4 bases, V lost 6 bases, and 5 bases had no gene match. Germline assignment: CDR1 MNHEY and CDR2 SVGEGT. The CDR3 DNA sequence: TGTGCCAGCAGGAGAACTAGCGGGGGATACAATGAGCAGTTCTTC. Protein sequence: CASRRTSGGYNEQFF.

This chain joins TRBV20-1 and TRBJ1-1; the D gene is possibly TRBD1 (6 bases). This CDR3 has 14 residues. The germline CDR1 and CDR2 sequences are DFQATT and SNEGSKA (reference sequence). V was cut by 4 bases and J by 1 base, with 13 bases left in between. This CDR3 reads CSAIEGGGNTEAFF. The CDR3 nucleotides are TGCAGTGCTATTGAAGGGGGGGGGAACACTGAAGCTTTCTTT.

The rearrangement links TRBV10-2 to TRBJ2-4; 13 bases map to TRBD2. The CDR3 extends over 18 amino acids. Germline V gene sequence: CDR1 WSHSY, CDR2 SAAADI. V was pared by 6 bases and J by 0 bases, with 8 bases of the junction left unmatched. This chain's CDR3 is CASRPTSGRARAKNIQYF. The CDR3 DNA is TGCGCCAGCAGACCCACTAGCGGGAGGGCGAGAGCCAAAAACATTCAGTACTTC.

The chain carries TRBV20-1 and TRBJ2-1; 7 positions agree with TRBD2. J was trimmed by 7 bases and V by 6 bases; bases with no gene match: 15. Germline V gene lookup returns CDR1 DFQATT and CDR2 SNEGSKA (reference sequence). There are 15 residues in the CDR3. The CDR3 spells CSAYSGSTAGNEQFF. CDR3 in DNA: TGCAGTGCATATAGCGGGTCGACTGCTGGGAATGAGCAGTTCTTC.

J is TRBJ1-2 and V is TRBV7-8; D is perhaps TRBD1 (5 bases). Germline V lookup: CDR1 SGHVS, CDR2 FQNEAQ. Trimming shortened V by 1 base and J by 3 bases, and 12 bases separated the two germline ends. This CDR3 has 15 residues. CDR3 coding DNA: TGTGCCAGCAGCTTAGTTGGTCAGGGAGACTATGGCTACACCTTC. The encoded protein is CASSLVGQGDYGYTF.

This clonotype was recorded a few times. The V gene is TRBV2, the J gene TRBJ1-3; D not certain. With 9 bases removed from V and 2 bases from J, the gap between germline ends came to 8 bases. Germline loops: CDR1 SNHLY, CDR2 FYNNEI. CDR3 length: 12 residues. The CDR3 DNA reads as TGTGCCAGGACCCAACCTGGAAACACCATATATTTT. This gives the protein CARTQPGNTIYF.

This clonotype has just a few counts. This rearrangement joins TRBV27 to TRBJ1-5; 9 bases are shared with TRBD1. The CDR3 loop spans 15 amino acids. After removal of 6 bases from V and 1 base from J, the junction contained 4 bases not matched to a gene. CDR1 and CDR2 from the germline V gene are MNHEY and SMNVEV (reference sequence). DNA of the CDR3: TGTGCCAGCAGGCCACAGGGGGCCAGCAATCAGCCCCAGCATTTT. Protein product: CASRPQGASNQPQHF.

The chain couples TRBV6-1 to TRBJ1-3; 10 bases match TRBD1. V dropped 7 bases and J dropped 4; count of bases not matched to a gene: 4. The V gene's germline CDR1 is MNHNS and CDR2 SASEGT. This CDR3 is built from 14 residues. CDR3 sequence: CASMGQGRGNTIYF. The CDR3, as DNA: TGTGCCAGCATGGGACAGGGGAGAGGAAACACCATATATTTT.

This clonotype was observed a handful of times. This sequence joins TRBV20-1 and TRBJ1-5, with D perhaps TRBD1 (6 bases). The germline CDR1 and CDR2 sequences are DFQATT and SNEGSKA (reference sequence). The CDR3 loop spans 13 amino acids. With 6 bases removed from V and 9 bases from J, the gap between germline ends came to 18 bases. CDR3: CSARRGRGTPQHF. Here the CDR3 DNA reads TGCAGTGCCCGAAGGGGCAGGGGCACGCCCCAGCATTTT.

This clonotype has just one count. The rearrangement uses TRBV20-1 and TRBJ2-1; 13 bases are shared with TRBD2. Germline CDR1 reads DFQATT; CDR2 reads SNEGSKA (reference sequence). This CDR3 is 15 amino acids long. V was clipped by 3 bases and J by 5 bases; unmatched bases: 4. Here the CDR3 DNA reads TGCAGTGCTAGGACACTAGCGGGAGGGAACAATGAGCAGTTCTTC. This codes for CSARTLAGGNNEQFF.

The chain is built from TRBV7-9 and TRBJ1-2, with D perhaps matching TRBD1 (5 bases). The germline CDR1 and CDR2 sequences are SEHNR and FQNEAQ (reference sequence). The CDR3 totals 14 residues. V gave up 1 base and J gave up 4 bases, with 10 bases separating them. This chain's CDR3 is CASSLETGPYGYTF. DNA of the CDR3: TGTGCCAGCAGCTTAGAAACAGGACCCTATGGCTACACCTTC.

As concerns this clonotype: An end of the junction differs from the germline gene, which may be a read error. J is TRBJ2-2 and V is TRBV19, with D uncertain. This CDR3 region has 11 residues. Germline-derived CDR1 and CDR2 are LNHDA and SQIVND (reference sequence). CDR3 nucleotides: TGTGCCAGTAGTGTAGACGGGGAGCTGTTTTTT. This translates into CASSVDGELFF. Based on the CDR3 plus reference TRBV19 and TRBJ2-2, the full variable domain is DGGITQSPKYLFRKEGQNVTLSCEQNLNHDAMYWYRQDPGQGLRLIYYSQIVNDFQKGDIAEGYSVSREKKESFPLTVTSAQKNPTAFYLCASSVDGELFFGEGSRLTVL.

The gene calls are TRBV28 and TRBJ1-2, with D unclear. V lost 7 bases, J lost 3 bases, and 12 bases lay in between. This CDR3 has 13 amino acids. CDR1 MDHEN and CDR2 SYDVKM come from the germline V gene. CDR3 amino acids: CASTERSDYGYTF. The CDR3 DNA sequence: TGTGCCAGCACCGAACGATCAGACTATGGCTACACCTTC.

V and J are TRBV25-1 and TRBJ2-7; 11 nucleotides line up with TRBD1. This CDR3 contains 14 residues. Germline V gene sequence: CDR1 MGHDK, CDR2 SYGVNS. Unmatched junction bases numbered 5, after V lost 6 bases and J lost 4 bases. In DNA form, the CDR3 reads TGTGCCAGCAGCCGAGGACAGGGGGCGTACGAGCAGTACTTC. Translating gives CASSRGQGAYEQYF.

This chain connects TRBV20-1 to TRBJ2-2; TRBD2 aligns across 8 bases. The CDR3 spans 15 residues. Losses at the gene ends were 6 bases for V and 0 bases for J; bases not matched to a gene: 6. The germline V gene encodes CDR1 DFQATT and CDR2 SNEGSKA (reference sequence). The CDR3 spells CSAENSGANTGELFF. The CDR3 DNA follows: TGCAGTGCGGAGAATAGCGGGGCGAACACCGGGGAGCTGTTTTTT.

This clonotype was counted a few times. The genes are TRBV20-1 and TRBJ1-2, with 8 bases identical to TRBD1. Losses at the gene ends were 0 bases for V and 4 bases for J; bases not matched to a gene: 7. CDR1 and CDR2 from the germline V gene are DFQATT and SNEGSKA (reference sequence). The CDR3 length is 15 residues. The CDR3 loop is CSARDPGQGGYGYTF. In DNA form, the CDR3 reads TGCAGTGCTAGAGATCCTGGACAGGGAGGCTATGGCTACACCTTC.

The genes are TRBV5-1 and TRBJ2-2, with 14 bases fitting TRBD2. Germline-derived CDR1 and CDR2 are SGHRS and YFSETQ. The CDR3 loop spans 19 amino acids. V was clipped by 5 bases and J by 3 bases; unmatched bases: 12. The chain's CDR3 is CASRPTRLAGGQYTGELFF. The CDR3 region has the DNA TGCGCCAGCAGACCGACCCGACTAGCGGGAGGGCAATACACCGGGGAGCTGTTTTTT.

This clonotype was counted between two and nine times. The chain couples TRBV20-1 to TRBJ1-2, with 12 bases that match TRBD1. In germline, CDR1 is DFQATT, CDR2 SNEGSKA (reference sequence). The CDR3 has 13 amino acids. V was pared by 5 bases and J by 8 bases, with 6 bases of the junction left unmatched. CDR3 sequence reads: CSAPRDRGLGYTF. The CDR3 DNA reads TGCAGTGCTCCCCGGGACAGGGGGCTCGGCTACACCTTC.

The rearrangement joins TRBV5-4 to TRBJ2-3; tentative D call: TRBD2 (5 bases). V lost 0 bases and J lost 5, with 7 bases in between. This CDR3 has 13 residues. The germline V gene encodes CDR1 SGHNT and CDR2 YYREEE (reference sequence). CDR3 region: CASSLGELDTQYF. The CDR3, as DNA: TGTGCCAGCAGCTTGGGGGAGCTAGATACGCAGTATTTT.

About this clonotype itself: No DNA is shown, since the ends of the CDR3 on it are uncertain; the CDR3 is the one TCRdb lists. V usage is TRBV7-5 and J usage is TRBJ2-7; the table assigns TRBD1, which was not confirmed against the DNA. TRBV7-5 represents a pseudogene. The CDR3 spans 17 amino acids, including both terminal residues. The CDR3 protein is CISVPEAFAGLPYEQYF.

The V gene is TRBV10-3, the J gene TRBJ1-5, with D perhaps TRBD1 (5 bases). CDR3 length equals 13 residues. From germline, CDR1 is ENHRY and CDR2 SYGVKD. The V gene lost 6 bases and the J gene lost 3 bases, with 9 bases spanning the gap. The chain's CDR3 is CAIRGDLNQPQHF. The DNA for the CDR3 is TGTGCCATCAGGGGGGACCTCAATCAGCCCCAGCATTTT.

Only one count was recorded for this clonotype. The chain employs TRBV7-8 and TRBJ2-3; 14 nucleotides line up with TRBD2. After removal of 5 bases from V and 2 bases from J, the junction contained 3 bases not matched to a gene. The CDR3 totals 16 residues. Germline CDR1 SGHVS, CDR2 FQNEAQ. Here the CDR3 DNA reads TGTGCCAGCAGCGCGACTAGCGGGAGGGCCACAGATACGCAGTATTTT. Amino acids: CASSATSGRATDTQYF.